The 22 T cell receptor beta chains in this list originate from one sample, sequenced in a study of patients and donors after allogeneic stem cell transplantation. TCRdb ran MiXCR on the RT-PCR reads and lists one entry per CDR3 protein. The sample shows about a million distinct CDR3 sequences, 15% to 20% of them seen only once. The source material was blood, either unsorted or a sorted T cell fraction (not recorded which). The receptors come from a human donor who was either an allogeneic HSCT recipient or a stem cell or donor lymphocyte infusion donor (not recorded which). It is not recorded whose cells these are; they may come from a transplant donor.

This clonotype was seen more than once but under ten times. The chain carries TRBV5-1 and TRBJ1-1; 7 nucleotides agree with TRBD1. J lost 1 base, V lost 1 base, and 4 bases had no gene match. The CDR3 runs 15 residues. Germline V CDR1 and CDR2: SGHRS, YFSETQ. Written as DNA, the CDR3 is TGCGCCAGCAGCTTGTCGGGACAGCAGAACACTGAAGCTTTCTTT. Its protein is CASSLSGQQNTEAFF.

There are many counts of this clonotype. The genes are TRBV20-1 and TRBJ1-1; 7 bases line up with TRBD1. CDR3 length: 14 residues. CDR1 and CDR2 from the germline V gene are DFQATT and SNEGSKA (reference sequence). V shed 4 bases, J shed 0 bases, and the junction held 5 bases outside the gene matches. In nucleotides, the CDR3 is TGCAGTGCTACGAGGGACAGTATGAACACTGAAGCTTTCTTT. This translates into CSATRDSMNTEAFF.

The gene calls are TRBV18 and TRBJ2-7; the D gene is possibly TRBD1 (5 bases). V dropped 2 bases and J dropped 0 bases, with 8 bases sitting between them. In germline, CDR1 is KGHSH, CDR2 LQKENI. The length of the CDR3 is 14 residues. The CDR3 is CASSPDRRSYEQYF. The CDR3 nucleotides are TGTGCCAGCTCACCAGACAGACGCTCCTACGAGCAGTACTTC.

This clonotype was seen many times. The gene calls are TRBV10-3 and TRBJ2-7, with D unresolved. The germline V and J ends were trimmed by 1 base and 3 bases, with 10 bases remaining between them. Looked up from germline, CDR1 is ENHRY and CDR2 is SYGVKD. This CDR3 is built from 14 residues. CDR3 nucleotide sequence: TGTGCCATCAGTGAGTTGGGCAGTTACTACGAGCAGTACTTC. The encoded protein is CAISELGSYYEQYF.

The chain has TRBV27 and TRBJ2-7; D may be TRBD1 or TRBD2 (5 bases each). CDR1 and CDR2 (germline): MNHEY, SMNVEV (reference sequence). The CDR3 length is 11 residues. V was trimmed by 6 bases and J by 9 bases, leaving 12 bases between them. CDR3 amino acids: CASSAGAGQYF. The CDR3 DNA follows: TGTGCCAGCAGCGCCGGGGCGGGGCAGTACTTC.

This clonotype was seen more than once but under ten times. The chain links TRBV3-1 to TRBJ1-2; no reliable D call. CDR3 size: 15 residues. Between the trimmed V and J ends, which lost 0 bases and 6 bases, there was a span of 14 bases. The germline V gene encodes CDR1 LGHDT and CDR2 YNNKEL (reference sequence). The CDR3: CASSQDSGGANGYTF. CDR3 coding DNA: TGTGCCAGCAGCCAAGATAGTGGAGGTGCGAATGGCTACACCTTC.

This clonotype has more than one count but fewer than ten. The V gene is TRBV7-9, the J gene TRBJ2-1; D is possibly TRBD1 (6 bases). Trimming cost V 5 bases and J 4 bases, with 21 bases left between them. The CDR3 has 17 amino acids. The germline gives CDR1 SEHNR, CDR2 FQNEAQ (reference sequence). CDR3 DNA sequence: TGTGCCAGCAGCCCCCTGTTGGACAGCCAAGTATACAATGAGCAGTTCTTC. Translation gives CASSPLLDSQVYNEQFF.

The V and J genes are TRBV20-1 and TRBJ1-1; D not resolved. Trimming took off 4 bases at V and 5 bases at J, with 17 bases between the two ends. The CDR3 is 14 amino acids. Germline loops: CDR1 DFQATT, CDR2 SNEGSKA (reference sequence). This chain's CDR3 is CSATMRKVLTEAFF. The CDR3 bases are TGCAGTGCTACCATGCGGAAGGTTCTGACTGAAGCTTTCTTT.

The chain has TRBV7-2 and TRBJ1-2, with 7 bases matching TRBD1. The CDR3 consists of 15 residues. V lost 5 bases, J lost 1 base, and 7 bases stayed unmatched. Germline CDR1 is SGHTA and CDR2 is FQGNSA. The DNA for the CDR3 is TGTGCCAGCAGCCACCGGCACAGGGGTAACTATGGCTACACCTTC. Amino acids: CASSHRHRGNYGYTF.

This clonotype was observed a handful of times. This chain links TRBV4-3 with TRBJ2-7; TRBD1 aligns across 7 bases. The trim removed 2 bases at V and 2 bases at J, leaving 12 bases unmatched. CDR3 length equals 17 residues. The germline V gene has CDR1 LGHNA and CDR2 YSLEER. The CDR3 DNA reads as TGCGCCAGCAGCCAAACCCCGGAAGGGACAGTCCCCTACGAGCAGTACTTC. This codes for CASSQTPEGTVPYEQYF.

This clonotype is a singleton in its sample. The chain is built from TRBV4-3 and TRBJ2-1; the match to TRBD2 covers 12 bases. Per germline, CDR1 LGHNA and CDR2 YSLEER. The CDR3 is made up of 16 amino acids. J was trimmed by 4 bases and V by 3 bases; bases with no gene match: 4. The CDR3, as DNA: TGCGCCAGCAGCCACCGGACTAGCGGGAAATACAATGAGCAGTTCTTC. Its translation is CASSHRTSGKYNEQFF.

This clonotype was counted only a few times. V is TRBV6-1 and J is TRBJ1-4; perhaps TRBD1 as D (6 bases). The CDR3 length is 15 residues. Germline-derived CDR1 and CDR2 are MNHNS and SASEGT. V lost 5 bases to trimming and J lost 4 bases, with 14 bases between them. The DNA for the CDR3 is TGTGCCAGCAGTCCCGGGACAAGTGGTAATGAAAAACTGTTTTTT. The encoded protein is CASSPGTSGNEKLFF.

The chain recombines TRBV12-3 or TRBV12-4 with TRBJ2-3; D ambiguous. The CDR3 is 14 amino acids. The V end was cut by 5 bases, the J end by 4 bases, with 13 bases between. CDR3 loop: CASSVGDVADTQYF. CDR3 nucleotide sequence: TGTGCCAGCAGTGTTGGGGATGTGGCAGATACGCAGTATTTT.

This chain links TRBV3-1 with TRBJ1-1; D is undetermined. The CDR3 runs to 18 residues. V was clipped by 0 bases and J by 0 bases, with 17 bases between them. Germline lookup yields CDR1 LGHDT and CDR2 YNNKEL (reference sequence). The CDR3 DNA is TGTGCCAGCAGCCAAGATGTAGTCTGGCAGGCCATGAACACTGAAGCTTTCTTT. Amino acid sequence: CASSQDVVWQAMNTEAFF.

This clonotype has only a few counts. V gene TRBV6-1 combines with J gene TRBJ1-5; D gene ambiguous. Germline CDR1 MNHNS, CDR2 SASEGT. CDR3 length: 15 amino acids. V dropped 2 bases and J dropped 0 bases, with 8 bases sitting between them. The CDR3 sequence: CASSETLGSNQPQHF. The CDR3, as DNA: TGTGCCAGCAGTGAAACGCTGGGTAGCAATCAGCCCCAGCATTTT.

The rearrangement uses TRBV30 and TRBJ2-3; D possibly corresponds to TRBD2 (5 bases). The CDR3 is 15 residues long. The germline V gene has CDR1 GTSNPN and CDR2 SVGIG (reference sequence). Trimming pared 2 bases from V and 2 bases from J, leaving 14 bases between. The DNA for the CDR3 is TGTGCCTGGAGTAGGGCAGGAGGAATCACAGATACGCAGTATTTT. Residues: CAWSRAGGITDTQYF.

This clonotype was detected once. The genes are TRBV3-1 and TRBJ2-3; D perhaps matches TRBD2 (6 bases). CDR1 and CDR2 (germline): LGHDT, YNNKEL (reference sequence). The CDR3 is 13 amino acids. Trimming stripped 2 bases from V and 8 bases from J, with 11 bases between. CDR3 loop: CASSQSTGATQYF. CDR3 coding DNA: TGTGCCAGCAGCCAATCCACGGGAGCTACGCAGTATTTT.

The sample holds many counts of this clonotype. The genes are TRBV24-1 and TRBJ2-7, with a tentative D call TRBD2 (5 bases). Germline loops: CDR1 KGHDR, CDR2 SFDVKD. The CDR3 extends over 15 amino acids. V gave up 4 bases and J gave up 4 bases, with 16 bases separating them. The CDR3 reads CATSDSGGGLYEQYF. CDR3 bases: TGTGCCACCAGTGACTCGGGTGGAGGATTATACGAGCAGTACTTC.

The genes are TRBV29-1 and TRBJ1-2, with D hard to call. CDR1 SQVTM and CDR2 ANQGSEA come from the germline V gene. The CDR3 sequence is 12 residues long. Deletions cut 2 bases from V and 5 bases from J, with 9 bases between. CDR3 in amino acids: CSVEWADYGYTF. The CDR3 region has the DNA TGCAGCGTTGAATGGGCCGATTATGGCTACACCTTC.

The chain links TRBV6-5 to TRBJ2-2; 9 positions match TRBD2. With 0 bases clipped from V and 6 bases from J, the junction kept 5 bases outside the gene matches. This CDR3 contains 16 residues. CDR1 is MNHEY and CDR2 is SVGAGI in the germline V gene. CDR3 DNA: TGTGCCAGCAGTTACTCGGGCGGGGGGGCCGCCGGGGAGCTGTTTTTT. Protein sequence: CASSYSGGGAAGELFF.

This clonotype was detected only a few times. The J gene is TRBJ2-1, the V gene TRBV10-3; D possibly corresponds to TRBD1 (8 bases). The germline V and J ends were trimmed by 3 bases and 5 bases, with 14 bases remaining between them. There are 15 residues in the CDR3. Germline V gene lookup returns CDR1 ENHRY and CDR2 SYGVKD. CDR3 residues: CAISDTGGGDNEQFF. The CDR3 bases are TGTGCCATCAGTGACACAGGGGGGGGGGACAATGAGCAGTTCTTC.

In its sample, this clonotype was seen many times. The chain is built from TRBV12-3 or TRBV12-4 and TRBJ2-7; the match to TRBD2 covers 8 bases. This CDR3 is 13 amino acids long. The J segment lost 6 bases and the V segment lost 6 bases, leaving 7 bases of the junction unmatched. CDR3 sequence (DNA): TGTGCCAGCAGACTCGGGGGGGCTAGCGAGCAGTACTTC. Translation: CASRLGGASEQYF.